The 4 T cell receptor beta chains below all came from one sample that was sequenced in a study of OX40 agonist ivuxolimab in advanced cancers. The data were produced by immunoSEQ multiplex PCR, yet TCRdb's version contains in-frame clones alone and is incomplete. The sample has 60,000 to 65,000 clones, around 90% seen once; the top ten hold more than 20%. Sequencing used CD4+ or CD8+ T cells sorted from blood, obtained in a trial of the OX40 agonist ivuxolimab. Every receptor here comes from an adult with an advanced solid tumor such as melanoma, head and neck, liver or kidney cancer.

V gene TRBV27 combines with J gene TRBJ2-5, with a possible D match to TRBD2 (5 bases). Trimming cost V 4 bases and J 2 bases, with 11 bases left between them. CDR1 is MNHEY and CDR2 is SMNVEV in the germline V gene (reference sequence). This CDR3 contains 14 residues. The CDR3 region is CASSYRDRQETQYF. The CDR3 DNA reads as TGTGCCAGCAGTTACCGGGATAGACAAGAGACCCAGTACTTC.

This clone was recorded only once. The chain couples TRBV11-3 to TRBJ2-1; 8 bases line up with TRBD2. Losses at the gene ends were 6 bases for V and 2 bases for J; bases not matched to a gene: 6. CDR1 and CDR2 from the germline V gene are SGHNT and YENEEA. The CDR3 has 15 amino acids. CDR3 sequence: CASSIAGQTYNEQFF. The CDR3 DNA reads TGTGCCAGCAGTATAGCGGGGCAGACCTACAATGAGCAGTTCTTC.

The rearrangement uses TRBV28 and TRBJ2-1; D is ambiguous. CDR1 is MDHEN and CDR2 is SYDVKM in the germline V gene. Between the trimmed V and J ends, which lost 5 bases and 5 bases, there was a span of 16 bases. The CDR3 is made up of 15 amino acids. Here the CDR3 reads CASSPPTVPHNEQFF. The CDR3 bases are TGTGCCAGCAGTCCACCAACGGTCCCGCACAATGAGCAGTTCTTC.

Only one count was recorded for this clone. This chain joins TRBV28 and TRBJ2-1; D is ambiguous. Looked up from germline, CDR1 is MDHEN and CDR2 is SYDVKM. This CDR3 is 15 amino acids long. V lost 3 bases and J 2 bases, leaving 11 bases between the germline ends. This CDR3 reads CASSLAGLTYNEQFF. The CDR3 DNA sequence: TGTGCCAGCAGTTTGGCAGGCCTCACCTACAATGAGCAGTTCTTC.